These 29 T cell receptor beta chains share one sample of origin, sequenced in a study. TCRdb fed the 5' RACE reads into MiXCR, producing one record per CDR3 protein. The sample lists roughly 10,000 distinct CDR3 sequences, around 31% occurring once. Tregs were sorted as CD4+CD25+CD127-/low cells. The sequenced sample consisted of Tregs sorted from blood. All receptors come from a female donor with breast cancer.

This chain joins TRBV25-1 and TRBJ1-2; D ambiguous. The CDR3 contains 12 residues. Germline V lookup: CDR1 MGHDK, CDR2 SYGVNS. V was pared by 5 bases and J by 6 bases, with 10 bases between. Here the CDR3 reads CASSSLRDGYTF. CDR3 bases: TGTGCCAGCAGTTCTCTACGAGATGGCTACACCTTC.

The CDR3 DNA follows: TGTGCCAGCAGCTTGGATCCTAGCAGCTACAATGAGCAGTTCTTC. Its protein product is CASSLDPSSYNEQFF. V usage is TRBV5-4 and J usage is TRBJ2-1, with TRBD2 as a possible D gene (5 bases). Trimming removed 0 bases from V and 3 bases from J, with 10 bases in between. The CDR3 has 15 amino acids. Germline loops: CDR1 SGHNT, CDR2 YYREEE (reference sequence).

This chain links TRBV27 with TRBJ2-7; TRBD1 matches at 9 bases. Germline CDR1 reads MNHEY; CDR2 reads SMNVEV (reference sequence). The length of the CDR3 is 14 residues. The trim removed 9 bases at V and 2 bases at J, leaving 8 bases unmatched. The CDR3 sequence: CASPTNRGPYEQYV. In nucleotides, the CDR3 is TGTGCCAGTCCCACGAACAGGGGGCCCTACGAGCAGTACGTC.

This clonotype is medium-sized. The CDR3 DNA is TGTGCCAGCAGTACGAATGCTGGACAGCTCCCGTCCTACGAGCAGTACTTC. This gives the protein CASSTNAGQLPSYEQYF. V and J are TRBV6-2 or TRBV6-3 and TRBJ2-7, with D perhaps TRBD1 (6 bases). Looked up from germline, CDR1 is MNHEY and CDR2 is SVGEGT. The CDR3 contains 17 residues. V shed 5 bases and J shed 1 base, with 21 bases lying between them.

This clonotype was seen more than once but under ten times. V is TRBV4-2 and J is TRBJ1-4; D call uncertain. Trimming removed 0 bases at V and 0 bases at J, with 17 bases between. Per the germline V gene, CDR1 is LGHNA and CDR2 is YNFKEQ. The CDR3 consists of 19 residues. The CDR3 DNA reads as TGTGCCAGCAGCCAAGATCGGAGGTCCCAGCTTGCAACTAATGAAAAACTGTTTTTT. Protein sequence: CASSQDRRSQLATNEKLFF.

This sequence joins TRBV7-9 and TRBJ2-7; 7 bases match TRBD2. The V segment lost 8 bases and the J segment 2 bases; nucleotides outside the gene matches: 9. CDR3 length: 14 residues. Germline CDR1 is SEHNR and CDR2 is FQNEAQ (reference sequence). The CDR3: CASQGREYPYEQYF. CDR3 nucleotides: TGTGCCAGCCAAGGGCGGGAGTACCCCTACGAGCAGTACTTC.

Of note for this clonotype: A much larger clonotype is one base distant, so this may be a read error. This sequence joins TRBV20-1 and TRBJ1-6; TRBD1 matches at 7 bases. Germline V CDR1 and CDR2: DFQATT, SNEGSKA (reference sequence). The CDR3 has 14 amino acids. The CDR3 DNA reads TGCATTGCCCCCGACAGGGACTATAATTCACCCCTCCACTTT. Protein sequence: CIAPDRDYNSPLHF.

In its sample, this clonotype ranks as medium-sized. The genes are TRBV20-1 and TRBJ2-6; D is uncertain. In germline, CDR1 is DFQATT, CDR2 SNEGSKA (reference sequence). The CDR3 consists of 13 residues. V was shortened by 4 bases and J by 0 bases, with 4 bases between the two germline ends. The CDR3 region has the DNA TGCAGTGCTAAGATCTCTGGGGCCAACGTCCTGACTTTC. Encoded protein: CSAKISGANVLTF.

Sample share makes this clonotype medium-sized. The genes are TRBV12-3 or TRBV12-4 and TRBJ2-1; 12 positions agree with TRBD2. The V segment lost 6 bases and the J segment 9 bases; nucleotides outside the gene matches: 12. CDR3 length equals 16 residues. CDR3 in DNA: TGTGCCAGCAGCCCGCGACTAGCGGGAGTTAAGGGTGAGCAGTTCTTC. Protein: CASSPRLAGVKGEQFF.

By sample fraction, this clonotype is medium-sized. The chain links TRBV20-1 to TRBJ2-1, with TRBD2 matching over 9 bases. The CDR3 totals 18 residues. Trimming removed 1 base from V and 0 bases from J; junction bases left unmatched: 10. Germline CDR1 DFQATT, CDR2 SNEGSKA (reference sequence). The CDR3 is CSARVLASGISSYNEQFF. In DNA form, the CDR3 reads TGCAGTGCTAGAGTATTAGCTAGCGGGATCAGCTCCTACAATGAGCAGTTCTTC.

On this clonotype: Possible read error: a much larger clone is one base away. The rearrangement joins TRBV20-1 to TRBJ1-1; 7 nucleotides line up with TRBD1. V lost 3 bases, J lost 10 bases, and 14 bases stayed unmatched. The CDR3 sequence is 14 residues long. CDR1 and CDR2 (germline): DFQATT, SNEGSKA (reference sequence). The DNA of the CDR3 is TGCAGTGCTAGTGCGAGGACAGGAGTCTTTGTAGCTTTCTTT. This sequence encodes CSASARTGVFVAFF.

Judged by abundance, this clonotype is medium-sized (0.01 to 0.1%). CDR3 sequence (DNA): TGTGCCAGCAGTACGGGACTCCATCCCACAGATACGCAGTATTTT. This encodes CASSTGLHPTDTQYF. This rearrangement joins TRBV6-1 to TRBJ2-3, with a possible D match to TRBD2 (6 bases). V lost 5 bases and J 2 bases, leaving 14 bases between the germline ends. The germline CDR1 and CDR2 sequences are MNHNS and SASEGT. This CDR3 comprises 15 residues.

The V gene is TRBV4-3, the J gene TRBJ2-1, with TRBD2 matching over 13 bases. Germline V gene sequence: CDR1 LGHNA, CDR2 YSLEER. The CDR3 covers 15 residues. J was trimmed by 12 bases and V by 4 bases; bases with no gene match: 9. The CDR3 loop is CASSLGLAGVSGQFF. CDR3 DNA sequence: TGCGCCAGCAGCCTCGGACTAGCGGGAGTTTCTGGGCAGTTCTTC.

On this clonotype: One end of the junction fails to match germline, which may point to a read error. The chain links TRBV20-1 to TRBJ2-1; 10 nucleotides match TRBD2. The germline gives CDR1 DFQATT, CDR2 SNEGSKA (reference sequence). The CDR3 length is 15 residues. CDR3 bases: TGCAGTGCTAGTTTGCAACTAGCGGGGTACAATGAGCAGCTCTTC. Translated: CSASLQLAGYNEQLF.

This clonotype was detected only a few times. The J gene is TRBJ2-7, the V gene TRBV28; unclear D gene. Germline lookup yields CDR1 MDHEN and CDR2 SYDVKM. CDR3 size: 11 residues. Trimming removed 5 bases from V and 3 bases from J, with 5 bases in between. CDR3 coding DNA: TGTGCCAGCAGTACTAACTACGAGCAGTACTTC. Translating gives CASSTNYEQYF.

This clonotype ranks as medium-sized (0.01 to 0.1%). The CDR3 DNA sequence: TGTGCCACCAGCAGTAATAGCGGAGCTTTCAATGAGCAGTTCTTC. This codes for CATSSNSGAFNEQFF. The chain uses TRBV15 and TRBJ2-1; a weak D match, TRBD2 (6 bases). The length of the CDR3 is 15 residues. Trimming took 3 bases from V and 6 from J, leaving 15 bases between them. CDR1 is LNHNV and CDR2 is YYDKDF in the germline V gene (reference sequence).

Comment on this clonotype: It may be a read error: a sequence one base away is much more abundant. The rearrangement joins TRBV15 to TRBJ2-1, with a weak D call TRBD2 (6 bases). Germline CDR1 LNHNV, CDR2 YYDKDF (reference sequence). This CDR3 spans 14 amino acids. The DNA of the CDR3 is TGTGCCACCAGCGGGGGACTCTCCTACAATGGGCAGTTCTTC. It encodes CATSGGLSYNGQFF.

The rearrangement links TRBV7-2 to TRBJ2-3; TRBD2 matches 13 bases. J gave up 15 bases and V 5 bases, and 5 bases lay outside the gene matches. CDR1 is SGHTA, CDR2 FQGNSA, per germline. The CDR3 length is 12 residues. The CDR3 here is CASSKLAGGPYF. CDR3 DNA: TGTGCCAGCAGCAAACTAGCGGGAGGGCCTTATTTT.

The chain uses TRBV4-1 and TRBJ2-7, with 8 bases that match TRBD2. This CDR3 is 15 amino acids long. The trim removed 3 bases at V and 0 bases at J, leaving 4 bases unmatched. In germline, CDR1 is MGHRA, CDR2 YSYEKL. The CDR3 here is CASSQIGRASYEQYF. For the CDR3, the DNA is TGCGCCAGCAGCCAGATCGGGAGGGCCTCCTACGAGCAGTACTTC.

This clonotype was counted a few times. The rearrangement uses TRBV9 and TRBJ2-3; D is unresolved. The CDR3 is made up of 14 amino acids. V lost 0 bases to trimming and J lost 0 bases, with 5 bases between them. Looked up from germline, CDR1 is SGDLS and CDR2 is YYNGEE. The CDR3 DNA sequence: TGTGCCAGCAGCGTAGCCGGGAGCACAGATACGCAGTATTTT. Protein: CASSVAGSTDTQYF.

The table lists this clonotype with a few counts. The V and J genes are TRBV5-4 and TRBJ2-3; 9 bases are shared with TRBD1. The CDR3 length is 13 residues. V dropped 7 bases and J dropped 3; count of bases not matched to a gene: 3. Germline V CDR1 and CDR2: SGHNT, YYREEE (reference sequence). CDR3 nucleotide sequence: TGTGCCAGCCAGGACAGGGGTACAGATACGCAGTATTTT. Amino acids: CASQDRGTDTQYF.

The chain joins TRBV20-1 to TRBJ2-1; 7 nucleotides agree with TRBD2. This CDR3 has 14 residues. J gave up 5 bases and V 3 bases, and 7 bases lay outside the gene matches. Germline-derived CDR1 and CDR2 are DFQATT and SNEGSKA (reference sequence). The CDR3 loop is CSARKRGPNNEQFF. The DNA for the CDR3 is TGCAGTGCTAGGAAGCGGGGCCCTAACAATGAGCAGTTCTTC.

The sample holds a few counts of this clonotype. The DNA of the CDR3 is TGTGCCAGCAGTTCGAGCAGGCGGCCAGATACGCAGTATTTT. Its protein is CASSSSRRPDTQYF. V usage is TRBV28 and J usage is TRBJ2-3; D uncertain. Trimming stripped 4 bases from V and 4 bases from J, with 12 bases between. The CDR3 is 14 amino acids. Germline V gene data show CDR1 as MDHEN and CDR2 as SYDVKM.

By frequency in the sample, this clonotype is medium-sized (0.01 to 0.1%). The chain is built from TRBV7-2 and TRBJ2-3; weak D call: TRBD2 (6 bases). The length of the CDR3 is 14 residues. The ends were cut back, 5 bases at V and 2 bases at J, with 11 bases in the middle. Germline loops: CDR1 SGHTA, CDR2 FQGNSA. The CDR3 coding sequence is TGTGCCAGCAGCCCCAGACTAGACACAGATACGCAGTATTTT. Its translation: CASSPRLDTDTQYF.

This clonotype is medium-sized in the sample. The chain carries TRBV20-1 and TRBJ2-7; 7 bases line up with TRBD1. Germline CDR1 reads DFQATT; CDR2 reads SNEGSKA (reference sequence). V lost 6 bases to trimming and J lost 4 bases; unmatched junction nucleotides: 12. The CDR3 sequence is 14 residues long. This chain's CDR3 is CSAQPGQLFYEQYF. Here the CDR3 DNA reads TGCAGTGCGCAGCCGGGACAGCTTTTTTACGAGCAGTACTTC.

By frequency in the sample, this clonotype is medium-sized (0.01 to 0.1%). CDR3 DNA: TGTGCCAGCAGCCGGGGCGATACCTTTTACGAGCAGTACTTC. Its protein is CASSRGDTFYEQYF. The chain couples TRBV6-5 to TRBJ2-7, with D tentatively TRBD1 or TRBD2 (5 bases each). Trimming cost V 6 bases and J 4 bases, with 16 bases left between them. The CDR3 totals 14 residues. Germline-derived CDR1 and CDR2 are MNHEY and SVGAGI.

The genes are TRBV4-1 and TRBJ2-1; D gene ambiguous. From germline, CDR1 is MGHRA and CDR2 YSYEKL. The V gene lost 3 bases and the J gene lost 2 bases, with 17 bases spanning the gap. The CDR3 runs to 17 residues. This CDR3 is CASSHAPLTPTYNEQFF. In nucleotides, the CDR3 is TGCGCCAGCAGCCATGCTCCTCTTACACCCACCTACAATGAGCAGTTCTTC.

As concerns this clonotype: A single base separates this from a much larger clone, so it may be a read error. This chain joins TRBV29-1 and TRBJ2-7; D is uncertain. V gave up 6 bases and J gave up 8 bases, with 14 bases separating them. The CDR3 extends over 11 amino acids. Germline V gene data show CDR1 as SQVTM and CDR2 as ANQGSEA. This CDR3 reads CSVVLGYKQYV. The CDR3 DNA follows: TGCAGCGTGGTGCTAGGTTACAAGCAGTACGTC.

This clonotype is a singleton in its sample. A much bigger clone sits one base away, suggesting this may be a read error. CDR3 sequence: CASTLQEQLQPQHF. The CDR3 nucleotides are TGTGCCAGTACCTTACAGGAACAATTACAGCCCCAGCATTTT. The rearrangement joins TRBV19 to TRBJ1-5; possible D gene TRBD1, 5 bases. Germline loops: CDR1 LNHDA, CDR2 SQIVND (reference sequence). Trimming cost V 7 bases and J 7 bases, with 17 bases left between them. The CDR3 extends over 14 amino acids.